Below, 25 T cell receptor beta chains from the same sample are listed, as sequenced in a study of blood T cell repertoires in COVID-19. TCRdb keeps only in-frame clones here, not all; method: immunoSEQ multiplex PCR. The sample lists roughly 150,000 clones, about 80% occurring once. Sequenced sample: peripheral blood. The receptors here all came from a man aged 60 to 69 with acute or convalescent COVID-19.

J is TRBJ2-3 and V is TRBV18; D gene ambiguous. CDR1 and CDR2 from the germline V gene are KGHSH and LQKENI. The CDR3 loop spans 14 amino acids. Trimming removed 3 bases from V and 0 bases from J, with 7 bases in between. CDR3 residues: CASSPPSSTDTQYF. The CDR3, as DNA: TGTGCCAGCTCACCTCCCTCTAGCACAGATACGCAGTATTTT.

This clone has a handful of counts. The CDR3 DNA is TGTGCCAGCAGCCCCAGGGGTGGTGGAAACACCATATATTTT. Translating gives CASSPRGGGNTIYF. This chain connects TRBV11-2 to TRBJ1-3; D possibly corresponds to TRBD1 (6 bases). Looked up from germline, CDR1 is SGHAT and CDR2 is FQNNGV. V lost 5 bases and J 3 bases, leaving 11 bases between the germline ends. The CDR3 length is 14 residues.

Note on this clone: The junction shows a germline mismatch at one end, possibly a read error. V and J are TRBV7-7 and TRBJ1-4; D ambiguous. The CDR3 totals 15 residues. The germline V gene has CDR1 SSHAT and CDR2 FNYEAQ (reference sequence). The CDR3 DNA reads as TGTGCTAGCAGCGCCTTCGCGGGTTTTAATGAAAAACTGTTTTTT. It is translated as CASSAFAGFNEKLFF.

The CDR3 nucleotides read TGTGCCAGCAGTGAATCCGGACTAGTTGGCCAAGAGACCCAGTACTTC. As protein: CASSESGLVGQETQYF. This chain joins TRBV25-1 and TRBJ2-5; the match to TRBD2 covers 7 bases. Germline CDR1 reads MGHDK; CDR2 reads SYGVNS. Losses at the gene ends were 1 base for V and 1 base for J; bases not matched to a gene: 6. The CDR3 totals 16 residues.

Here the CDR3 reads CASSPGQGGYGYTF. CDR3 DNA: TGTGCCAGCAGCCCCGGACAGGGAGGGTATGGCTACACCTTC. The chain employs TRBV7-3 and TRBJ1-2; 8 bases are shared with TRBD1. J gave up 5 bases and V 5 bases, and 7 bases lay outside the gene matches. The V gene's germline CDR1 is SGHTA and CDR2 FQGTGA. The CDR3 has 14 amino acids.

This clone was seen a single time. The chain employs TRBV4-2 and TRBJ1-1; D gene uncertain. There are 14 residues in the CDR3. Germline V gene data show CDR1 as LGHNA and CDR2 as YNFKEQ. V was trimmed by 0 bases and J by 1 base, leaving 6 bases between them. The CDR3 nucleotides are TGTGCCAGCAGCCAAGATCCCGGGAACACTGAAGCTTTCTTT. Residues: CASSQDPGNTEAFF.

J is TRBJ1-5 and V is TRBV28; TRBD1 matches at 7 bases. Germline CDR1 reads MDHEN; CDR2 reads SYDVKM. This CDR3 comprises 16 residues. J was trimmed by 7 bases and V by 6 bases; bases with no gene match: 15. The CDR3 coding sequence is TGTGCCAGCAGCACCCATGAACAGGGGAGGACCCAGCCCCAGCATTTT. This encodes CASSTHEQGRTQPQHF.

This clone appeared once. The chain recombines TRBV6-2 or TRBV6-3 with TRBJ1-6; 8 nucleotides agree with TRBD1. Germline loops: CDR1 MNHEY, CDR2 SVGEGT. V was pared by 4 bases and J by 9 bases, with 8 bases of the junction left unmatched. The CDR3 spans 15 residues. CDR3 nucleotide sequence: TGTGCCAGCAGTTCCACGACAGGGGTTCCTTCACCCCTCCACTTT. Its protein product is CASSSTTGVPSPLHF.

The V call is TRBV5-1, the J call TRBJ2-1, with TRBD2 identical over 12 bases. Germline V gives CDR1 SGHRS, CDR2 YFSETQ. Unmatched junction bases numbered 3, after V lost 2 bases and J lost 0 bases. The CDR3 extends over 17 amino acids. CDR3: CASSFTTSGGSYNEQFF. In DNA, the CDR3 is TGCGCCAGCAGCTTTACGACTAGCGGGGGCTCCTACAATGAGCAGTTCTTC. The full variable domain, with the rest looked up from reference TRBV5-1 and TRBJ2-1, is KAGVTQTPRYLIKTRGQQVTLSCSPISGHRSVSWYQQTPGQGLQFLFEYFSETQRNKGNFPGRFSGRQFSNSRSEMNVSTLELGDSALYLCASSFTTSGGSYNEQFFGPGTRLTVL.

The V call is TRBV7-2, the J call TRBJ2-1; D might be TRBD2 (5 bases). The V and J ends lost 6 bases and 10 bases respectively, with 19 bases between them. The CDR3 has 14 amino acids. Germline V gene lookup returns CDR1 SGHTA and CDR2 FQGNSA. In DNA, the CDR3 is TGTGCCAGCAGGCCCAGTGTGCCAACGGGGGAGCAGTTCTTC. This encodes CASRPSVPTGEQFF.

This rearrangement joins TRBV6-4 to TRBJ1-4, with D unclear. The V gene's germline CDR1 is MRHNA and CDR2 SNTAGT. V shed 7 bases and J shed 4 bases, with 13 bases lying between them. The CDR3 has 14 amino acids. CDR3: CASNSHNGNEKLFF. CDR3 sequence (DNA): TGTGCCAGCAACTCGCATAATGGTAATGAAAAACTGTTTTTT.

The chain links TRBV28 to TRBJ2-7; D is undetermined. This CDR3 comprises 12 residues. The germline V gene encodes CDR1 MDHEN and CDR2 SYDVKM. V was shortened by 7 bases and J by 3 bases, with 10 bases between the two germline ends. The CDR3 region is CASKSLYYEQYF. As DNA, the CDR3 is TGTGCCAGCAAAAGCCTTTACTACGAGCAGTACTTC.

The chain is built from TRBV5-6 and TRBJ1-2; 11 nucleotides line up with TRBD1. This CDR3 contains 13 residues. Germline V lookup: CDR1 SGHDT, CDR2 YYEEEE. V lost 4 bases to trimming and J lost 7 bases; unmatched junction nucleotides: 3. CDR3 sequence reads: CASSGQGAPGYTF. CDR3 DNA: TGTGCCAGCAGCGGACAGGGGGCGCCTGGCTACACCTTC.

The rearrangement uses TRBV7-9 and TRBJ2-7; TRBD2 is a possible D gene (7 bases). The CDR3 extends over 15 amino acids. Between the trimmed V and J ends, which lost 0 bases and 5 bases, there was a span of 14 bases. Germline V gives CDR1 SEHNR, CDR2 FQNEAQ (reference sequence). CDR3 in amino acids: CASSLARGAANEQYF. The CDR3 region has the DNA TGTGCCAGCAGCTTAGCACGGGGGGCGGCAAACGAGCAGTACTTC. The entire variable domain, with the rest obtained from reference TRBV7-9 and TRBJ2-7, is as follows: DTGVSQNPRHKITKRGQNVTFRCDPISEHNRLYWYRQTLGQGPEFLTYFQNEAQLEKSRLLSDRFSAERPKGSFSTLEIQRTEQGDSAMYLCASSLARGAANEQYFGPGTRLTVT.

The chain is built from TRBV6-5 and TRBJ1-3, with 9 bases that match TRBD1. This CDR3 has 16 residues. Germline V gene lookup returns CDR1 MNHEY and CDR2 SVGAGI. J lost 4 bases, V lost 2 bases, and 6 bases had no gene match. The CDR3 sequence is CASSYRRTGEGNTIYF. The CDR3 DNA is TGTGCCAGCAGTTACCGAAGGACAGGGGAAGGAAACACCATATATTTT.

The chain employs TRBV14 and TRBJ2-1; a possible D gene is TRBD1 (6 bases). The CDR3 runs to 15 residues. Trimming took 4 bases from V and 4 from J, leaving 14 bases between them. In germline, CDR1 is SGHDN, CDR2 FVKESK. CDR3 amino acids: CASSPSGAGYNEQFF. CDR3 bases: TGTGCCAGCAGCCCCTCAGGGGCCGGGTACAATGAGCAGTTCTTC.

V usage is TRBV18 and J usage is TRBJ2-1; TRBD2 aligns across 7 bases. This CDR3 is built from 12 residues. With V trimmed by 6 bases and J by 8 bases, 4 bases remained unmatched. CDR1 KGHSH and CDR2 LQKENI come from the germline V gene. The DNA of the CDR3 is TGTGCCAGCTCTCCGGGGAGGGATGAGCAGTTCTTC. Encoded protein: CASSPGRDEQFF.

This chain connects TRBV18 to TRBJ2-3, with 8 bases that match TRBD2. Germline V lookup: CDR1 KGHSH, CDR2 LQKENI. The V segment lost 3 bases and the J segment 6 bases; nucleotides outside the gene matches: 8. This CDR3 is 15 amino acids long. This CDR3 is CASSPPSGRADTQYF. CDR3 coding DNA: TGTGCCAGCTCACCTCCGAGCGGGAGAGCGGATACGCAGTATTTT.

This clone was found a few times. This chain connects TRBV12-3 or TRBV12-4 to TRBJ1-1, with 7 bases that match TRBD1. The CDR3 covers 11 residues. J was trimmed by 8 bases and V by 5 bases; bases with no gene match: 2. The CDR3 loop reads CASSLDREAFF. The DNA of the CDR3 is TGTGCCAGCAGTCTGGACAGGGAAGCTTTCTTT.

The CDR3 DNA sequence: TGTGCCAGCAGAGACAGGGATGGGGCCAACGTCCTGACTTTC. Protein: CASRDRDGANVLTF. The chain couples TRBV6-5 to TRBJ2-6, with 7 bases fitting TRBD1. The CDR3 spans 14 residues. Germline loops: CDR1 MNHEY, CDR2 SVGAGI. The ends lost 6 bases at V and 3 bases at J; junction bases unmatched: 2.

J is TRBJ2-3 and V is TRBV5-8, with D hard to call. Germline values: CDR1 SGHTS, CDR2 YDEGEE. V lost 0 bases and J lost 2, with 10 bases in between. This CDR3 comprises 15 residues. CDR3 residues: CASSLARWNTDTQYF. The CDR3, as DNA: TGTGCCAGCAGCTTGGCCAGGTGGAACACAGATACGCAGTATTTT.

V gene TRBV5-1 combines with J gene TRBJ2-5, with 8 nucleotides matching TRBD1. The trim removed 4 bases at V and 6 bases at J, leaving 11 bases unmatched. This CDR3 has 15 amino acids. Per germline, CDR1 SGHRS and CDR2 YFSETQ. CDR3 DNA sequence: TGCGCCAGCAGCCTGGAGGGACAGGAACGGCAGACCCAGTACTTC. This translates into CASSLEGQERQTQYF.

The V and J genes are TRBV4-1 and TRBJ2-2; 11 nucleotides match TRBD2. CDR3 length equals 16 residues. V was clipped by 4 bases and J by 3 bases; unmatched bases: 4. CDR1 is MGHRA and CDR2 is YSYEKL in the germline V gene. CDR3 sequence (DNA): TGCGCCAGCAGCCTCGGGACTAGCGGATACACCGGGGAGCTGTTTTTT. Translation gives CASSLGTSGYTGELFF.

The genes are TRBV28 and TRBJ1-5; 7 bases agree with TRBD1. This CDR3 comprises 15 residues. Germline V lookup: CDR1 MDHEN, CDR2 SYDVKM. J lost 0 bases, V lost 6 bases, and 5 bases had no gene match. DNA of the CDR3: TGTGCCAGCAGCCACAGGACAGGTAGCAATCAGCCCCAGCATTTT. Its protein product is CASSHRTGSNQPQHF.

The chain carries TRBV19 and TRBJ2-1; 7 positions agree with TRBD1. The CDR3 totals 14 residues. With V trimmed by 5 bases and J by 4 bases, 5 bases remained unmatched. CDR1 LNHDA and CDR2 SQIVND come from the germline V gene (reference sequence). The CDR3 protein is CASSYGTAYNEQFF. CDR3 coding DNA: TGTGCCAGTAGTTATGGGACAGCTTACAATGAGCAGTTCTTC.